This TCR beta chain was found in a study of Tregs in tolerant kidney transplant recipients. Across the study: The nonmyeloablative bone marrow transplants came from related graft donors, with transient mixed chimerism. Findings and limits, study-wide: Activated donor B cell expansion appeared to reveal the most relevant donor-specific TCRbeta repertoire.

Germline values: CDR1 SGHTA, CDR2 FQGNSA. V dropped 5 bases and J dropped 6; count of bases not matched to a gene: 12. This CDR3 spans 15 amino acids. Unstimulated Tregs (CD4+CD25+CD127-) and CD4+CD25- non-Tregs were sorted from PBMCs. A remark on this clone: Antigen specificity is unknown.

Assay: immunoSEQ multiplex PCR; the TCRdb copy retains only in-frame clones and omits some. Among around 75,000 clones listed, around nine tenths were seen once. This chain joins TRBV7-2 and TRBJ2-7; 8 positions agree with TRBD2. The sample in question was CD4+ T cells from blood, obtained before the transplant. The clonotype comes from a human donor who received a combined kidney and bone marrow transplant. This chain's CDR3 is CASSLGRLAGAEQYF. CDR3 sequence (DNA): TGTGCCAGCAGCCTAGGGCGGCTAGCGGGCGCCGAGCAGTACTTC.